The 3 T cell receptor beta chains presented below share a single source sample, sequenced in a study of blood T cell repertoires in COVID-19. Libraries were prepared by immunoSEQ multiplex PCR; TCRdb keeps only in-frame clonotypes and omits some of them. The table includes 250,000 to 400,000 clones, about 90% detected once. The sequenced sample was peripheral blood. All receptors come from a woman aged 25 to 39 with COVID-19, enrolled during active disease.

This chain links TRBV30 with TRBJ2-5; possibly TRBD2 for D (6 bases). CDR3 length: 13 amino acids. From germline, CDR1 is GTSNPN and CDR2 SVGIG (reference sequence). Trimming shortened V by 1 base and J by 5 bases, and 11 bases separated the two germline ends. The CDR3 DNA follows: TGTGCCTGGAGTGGCCAGGGAGGTGAGACCCAGTACTTC. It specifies CAWSGQGGETQYF.

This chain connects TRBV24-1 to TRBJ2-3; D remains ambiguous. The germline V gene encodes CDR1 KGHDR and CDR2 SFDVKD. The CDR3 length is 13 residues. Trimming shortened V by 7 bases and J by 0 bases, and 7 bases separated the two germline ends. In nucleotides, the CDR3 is TGTGCCACCAGATCCGCGAGCACAGATACGCAGTATTTT. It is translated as CATRSASTDTQYF.

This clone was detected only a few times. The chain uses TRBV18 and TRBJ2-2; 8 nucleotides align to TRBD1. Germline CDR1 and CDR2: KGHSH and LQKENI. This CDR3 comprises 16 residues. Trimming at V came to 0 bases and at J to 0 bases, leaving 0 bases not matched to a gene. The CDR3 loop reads CASSPPGQANTGELFF. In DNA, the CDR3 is TGTGCCAGCTCACCACCGGGACAGGCGAACACCGGGGAGCTGTTTTTT.